This TCR beta chain was observed in a study of T cells in Graves' hyperthyroidism and ophthalmopathy. RNA transcripts provided the source from which TCR beta CDR3 regions were amplified. HTBI primers were employed in a first-round RT-PCR of the TCR CDR3. One entry per CDR3 protein, called by TCRdb with MiXCR from the multiplex PCR reads. The sample lists more than 300,000 distinct CDR3 sequences; about 17% were seen once. Germline V lookup: CDR1 SGHNT, CDR2 YENEEA. This CDR3 spans 17 amino acids. Trimming removed 1 base from V and 0 bases from J, with 13 bases in between. This clonotype was seen many times.

The rearrangement joins TRBV11-3 to TRBJ2-1, with D perhaps being TRBD1 or TRBD2 (6 bases each). This receptor was obtained from a woman under 40 with Graves' hyperthyroidism that later progressed to Graves' ophthalmopathy. The sample was blood. CDR3 protein: CASSLGGAHSSYNEQFF. The CDR3 DNA reads TGTGCCAGCAGCTTAGGGGGGGCGCATAGCTCCTACAATGAGCAGTTCTTC.